This paragraph reports one T cell receptor beta chain. Germline V gives CDR1 SGDLS, CDR2 YYNGEE. The CDR3 totals 15 residues. Losses at the gene ends were 5 bases for V and 0 bases for J; bases not matched to a gene: 4. The data were taken from a study of blood T cell repertoires in COVID-19. Participant-given clinical history determined each cohort assignment. Two negative PCRs, clearance, or symptom resolution characterized the recovered Cohort 3 donors. Using immunoSEQ multiplex PCR, the repertoire was profiled, and TCRdb retains in-frame clones only, with some absent. Of some 400,000 clones in the sample, around 91% were seen once.

This chain joins TRBV9 and TRBJ1-3; 8 nucleotides match TRBD1. The source is a man in his thirties or forties who had recovered from COVID-19. The sequenced sample was PBMCs or T cells enriched from blood (not recorded which). The CDR3: CASRGTGNSGNTIYF. The CDR3 region has the DNA TGTGCCAGCAGGGGGACAGGTAACTCTGGAAACACCATATATTTT.